These 13 T cell receptor beta chains came from one sample sequenced in a study of a mutant IDH1 vaccine in newly diagnosed glioma (dated by TCRdb to the early 2020s). For these receptors, no antigen is known. Library creation used the immunoSEQ multiplex PCR assay. TCRdb's version of the immuneACCESS table is confined to in-frame rearrangements and falls short of the full clone set. An unresolved V gene accounts for under half of the shortfall where checked; the remainder is of unknown origin. The sample table contains tens of thousands of clones; only one count was recorded for around 74% of them. In total, the top ten clones hold roughly 4.7% of the sample. The time point label here, explained by the study, means: week 35, safety follow-up. Every vaccine dose consisted of 300 ug of a 20-mer mutant IDH1 peptide in Montanide, administered subcutaneously together with topical imiquimod. This specimen was PBMCs, taken from a glioma patient whose treatment included an IDH1 peptide vaccine. The receptors derive from a man aged 50 to 60 with glioma.

This clone was seen only a few times. The genes are TRBV5-1 and TRBJ1-1, with 7 bases identical to TRBD1. Per the germline V gene, CDR1 is SGHRS and CDR2 is YFSETQ. The CDR3 sequence is 16 residues long. The J segment lost 0 bases and the V segment lost 5 bases, leaving 10 bases of the junction unmatched. CDR3 residues: CASRPRQGLMNTEAFF. CDR3 nucleotides: TGCGCCAGCAGGCCTCGACAGGGTTTGATGAACACTGAAGCTTTCTTT.

The V gene is TRBV7-2, the J gene TRBJ2-1, with D perhaps matching TRBD2 (5 bases). Germline-derived CDR1 and CDR2 are SGHTA and FQGNSA. The CDR3 loop spans 15 amino acids. V lost 0 bases and J 4 bases, leaving 10 bases between the germline ends. DNA of the CDR3: TGTGCCAGCAGCTTAGCAGAGGGAAGGTACAATGAGCAGTTCTTC. This sequence encodes CASSLAEGRYNEQFF.

This clone was seen a handful of times. The chain joins TRBV20-1 to TRBJ1-1; the D is unclear. Trimming removed 6 bases from V and 5 bases from J, with 10 bases in between. This CDR3 region has 11 residues. Germline-derived CDR1 and CDR2 are DFQATT and SNEGSKA (reference sequence). The CDR3 region has the DNA TGCAGTGCCCTTAGGACGACTGAAGCTTTCTTT. Translation gives CSALRTTEAFF.

V usage is TRBV5-4 and J usage is TRBJ1-4, with TRBD1 matching 7 bases. CDR1 and CDR2 from the germline V gene are SGHNT and YYREEE (reference sequence). This CDR3 has 15 amino acids. The J segment lost 5 bases and the V segment lost 2 bases, leaving 6 bases of the junction unmatched. The chain's CDR3 is CASSLKGTENEKLFF. The DNA for the CDR3 is TGTGCCAGCAGCTTAAAAGGGACAGAAAATGAAAAACTGTTTTTT.

The chain combines TRBV6-6 with TRBJ1-4; no definite D call. The CDR3 covers 13 residues. Germline V gives CDR1 MNHNY, CDR2 SVGAGI (reference sequence). Trimming pared 7 bases from V and 9 bases from J, leaving 15 bases between. CDR3 residues: CASNPGEPQKLFF. CDR3 in DNA: TGTGCCAGCAACCCGGGAGAGCCCCAAAAACTGTTTTTT.

CDR3 DNA sequence: TGTGCCAGCAGCTTAAAAGGGGGAGAGACCCAGTACTTC. Its protein product is CASSLKGGETQYF. The chain recombines TRBV7-2 with TRBJ2-5, with a possible D match to TRBD1 (6 bases). CDR3 size: 13 residues. V shed 2 bases and J shed 4 bases, with 8 bases lying between them. Germline CDR1 and CDR2: SGHTA and FQGNSA. Using reference TRBV7-2 and TRBJ2-5 for the parts outside the CDR3, the full variable domain is GAGVSQSPSNKVTEKGKDVELRCDPISGHTALYWYRQSLGQGLEFLIYFQGNSAPDKSGLPSDRFSAERTGGSVSTLTIQRTQQEDSAVYLCASSLKGGETQYFGPGTRLLVL.

In regard to this clone: Other DNA sequences within the sample encode an identical CDR3. The rearrangement joins TRBV27 to TRBJ2-7; D is ambiguous. Trimming pared 8 bases from V and 0 bases from J, leaving 11 bases between. From germline, CDR1 is MNHEY and CDR2 SMNVEV (reference sequence). This CDR3 comprises 13 residues. The CDR3 nucleotides read TGTGCCAGCCGGCCGATATCCTCCTACGAGCAGTACTTC. This sequence encodes CASRPISSYEQYF.

The chain joins TRBV19 to TRBJ2-7; 8 bases align to TRBD1. This CDR3 region has 13 residues. From germline, CDR1 is LNHDA and CDR2 SQIVND (reference sequence). Trimming removed 5 bases from V and 6 bases from J; junction bases left unmatched: 6. The CDR3 region has the DNA TGTGCCAGTAGTCCTTTGACAGGGGCCGAGCAGTACTTC. Amino acids: CASSPLTGAEQYF.

V is TRBV9 and J is TRBJ1-1; weak D call: TRBD1 (5 bases). Trimming cost V 0 bases and J 4 bases, with 13 bases left between them. The CDR3 loop spans 15 amino acids. Per germline, CDR1 SGDLS and CDR2 YYNGEE. The chain's CDR3 is CASSVGWRGSTEAFF. The CDR3 DNA sequence: TGTGCCAGCAGCGTAGGCTGGAGGGGATCCACTGAAGCTTTCTTT. Combining the CDR3 with reference TRBV9 and TRBJ1-1 gives the whole variable domain DSGVTQTPKHLITATGQRVTLRCSPRSGDLSVYWYQQSLDQGLQFLIQYYNGEERAKGNILERFSAQQFPDLHSELNLSSLELGDSALYFCASSVGWRGSTEAFFGQGTRLTVV.

V gene TRBV7-6 combines with J gene TRBJ2-5; 7 nucleotides match TRBD2. The V gene's germline CDR1 is SGHVS and CDR2 FNYEAQ. V trimming: 0 bases; J trimming: 1 base; junction bases outside the gene matches: 5. This CDR3 has 16 residues. The CDR3 region is CASSLAGRGLQETQYF. The CDR3 nucleotides read TGTGCCAGCAGCTTAGCGGGGAGGGGACTCCAAGAGACCCAGTACTTC.

The chain recombines TRBV4-3 with TRBJ1-5; 7 positions match TRBD1. The V and J ends lost 0 bases and 5 bases, in that order; junction bases with no gene match: 10. Germline values: CDR1 LGHNA, CDR2 YSLEER. CDR3 length: 17 amino acids. CDR3: CASSQDRQGVGDQPQHF. The CDR3 DNA reads as TGCGCCAGCAGCCAAGATCGACAGGGAGTTGGCGATCAGCCCCAGCATTTT.

This chain's CDR3 is CASSPGRGTEAFF. The CDR3 DNA reads TGTGCCAGCAGCCCAGGGAGGGGTACTGAAGCTTTCTTT. The J gene is TRBJ1-1, the V gene TRBV7-2, with a possible D match to TRBD1 (5 bases). The CDR3 length is 13 residues. The germline V gene encodes CDR1 SGHTA and CDR2 FQGNSA. Trimming cost V 5 bases and J 5 bases, with 12 bases left between them.

The chain recombines TRBV27 with TRBJ1-5; D perhaps matches TRBD1 (6 bases). The CDR3 consists of 14 residues. The germline V gene has CDR1 MNHEY and CDR2 SMNVEV (reference sequence). The germline V and J ends were trimmed by 6 bases and 4 bases, with 13 bases remaining between them. The CDR3 protein is CASRGGTENQPQHF. The CDR3 DNA follows: TGTGCCAGCAGAGGGGGAACAGAGAATCAGCCCCAGCATTTT.